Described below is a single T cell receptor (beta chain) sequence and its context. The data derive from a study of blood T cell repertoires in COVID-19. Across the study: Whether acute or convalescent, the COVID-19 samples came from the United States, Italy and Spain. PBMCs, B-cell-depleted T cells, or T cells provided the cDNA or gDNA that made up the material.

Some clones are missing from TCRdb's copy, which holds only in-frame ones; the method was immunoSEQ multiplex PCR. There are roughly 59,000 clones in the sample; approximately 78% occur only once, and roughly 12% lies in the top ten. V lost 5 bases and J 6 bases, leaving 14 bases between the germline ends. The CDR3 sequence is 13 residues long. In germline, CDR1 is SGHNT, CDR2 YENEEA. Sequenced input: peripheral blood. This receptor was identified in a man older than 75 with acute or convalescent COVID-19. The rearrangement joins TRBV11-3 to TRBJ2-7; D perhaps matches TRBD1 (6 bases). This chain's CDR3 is CASSLTQGTEQYF. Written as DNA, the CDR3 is TGTGCCAGCAGCCTTACACAGGGTACCGAGCAGTACTTC.